Described below is a single TCR beta chain sequence and its context. Generated by immunoSEQ multiplex PCR, the TCRdb table keeps only in-frame clones and is missing some. The sample has more than 40,000 clones; around 92% are singletons. This sample is part of a study of T cell changes during pregnancy in multiple sclerosis. Trimming removed 1 base at V and 7 bases at J, with 18 bases between. CDR3 length equals 16 residues. CDR1 and CDR2 (germline): SGHRS, YFSETQ. The chain joins TRBV5-1 to TRBJ2-1; the D gene is possibly TRBD2 (7 bases). This TCR came from a female donor with multiple sclerosis, enrolled in a pregnancy study. The sequenced sample was CD4+ T cells from peripheral blood mononuclear cells, obtained in the third trimester of pregnancy. CDR3 nucleotide sequence: TGCGCCAGCAGCTTGATCGTCGGGGGGCTAAGGAATGAGCAGTTCTTC. Translated, it gives CASSLIVGGLRNEQFF. The whole variable domain, remainder taken from reference TRBV5-1 and TRBJ2-1, is KAGVTQTPRYLIKTRGQQVTLSCSPISGHRSVSWYQQTPGQGLQFLFEYFSETQRNKGNFPGRFSGRQFSNSRSEMNVSTLELGDSALYLCASSLIVGGLRNEQFFGPGTRLTVL.